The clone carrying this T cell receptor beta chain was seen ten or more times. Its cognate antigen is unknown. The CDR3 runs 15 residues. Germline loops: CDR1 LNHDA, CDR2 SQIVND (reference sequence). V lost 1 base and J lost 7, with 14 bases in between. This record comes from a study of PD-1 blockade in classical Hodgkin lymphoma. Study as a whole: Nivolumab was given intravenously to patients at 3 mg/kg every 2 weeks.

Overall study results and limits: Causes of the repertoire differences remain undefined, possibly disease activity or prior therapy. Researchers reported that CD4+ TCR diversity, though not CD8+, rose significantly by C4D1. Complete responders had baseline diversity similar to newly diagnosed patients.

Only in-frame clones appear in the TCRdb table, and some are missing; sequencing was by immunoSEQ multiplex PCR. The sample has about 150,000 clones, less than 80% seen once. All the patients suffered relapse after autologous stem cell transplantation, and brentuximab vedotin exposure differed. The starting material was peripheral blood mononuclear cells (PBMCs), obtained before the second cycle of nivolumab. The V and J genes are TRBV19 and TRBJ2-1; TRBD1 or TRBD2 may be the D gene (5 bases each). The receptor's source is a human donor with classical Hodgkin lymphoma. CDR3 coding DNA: TGTGCCAGTAGTATAGGTTGGGACCGAAGGAATGAGCAGTTCTTC. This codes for CASSIGWDRRNEQFF.